These 8 T cell receptor beta chains share one sample of origin, sequenced in a study of blood T cell repertoires in COVID-19 (dated by TCRdb to between 2020 and 2021). The library was produced with the immunoSEQ multiplex PCR assay. The source is immuneACCESS, and TCRdb retained only in-frame sequences with V and J called. Part of the clones is not carried over; for the studies checked, unresolved V genes explain less than half of this, and the remainder is unexplained. The sample data list approximately 230,000 clones, and more than 75% of these were observed just once. The ten largest clonotypes hold 1.5% to 2% of the sample. The sequenced sample was PBMCs or T cells enriched from blood (not recorded which). The source of these receptors is a man in his forties or fifties who had recovered from COVID-19.

The gene calls are TRBV5-8 and TRBJ2-7; tentative D call: TRBD1 (7 bases). Germline CDR1 reads SGHTS; CDR2 reads YDEGEE. Trimming removed 7 bases from V and 0 bases from J, with 17 bases in between. This CDR3 is built from 15 residues. CDR3 sequence (DNA): TGTGCCAGCTACCGAGCAGGGGGAGGCTCCTACGAGCAGTACTTC. The encoded protein is CASYRAGGGSYEQYF. Full variable domain (remainder filled in from reference TRBV5-8 and TRBJ2-7): EAGVTQSPTHLIKTRGQQATLRCSPISGHTSVYWYQQALGLGLQFLLWYDEGEERNRGNFPPRFSGRQFPNYSSELNVNALELEDSALYLCASYRAGGGSYEQYFGPGTRLTVT.

The chain couples TRBV19 to TRBJ1-5; maybe TRBD1 (5 bases). The CDR3 totals 15 residues. Per the germline V gene, CDR1 is LNHDA and CDR2 is SQIVND (reference sequence). The V gene lost 1 base and the J gene lost 4 bases, with 11 bases spanning the gap. The CDR3, as DNA: TGTGCCAGTAGTATAGCCGCAGGGCGAAATCAGCCCCAGCATTTT. It is translated as CASSIAAGRNQPQHF.

J is TRBJ1-2 and V is TRBV2; unclear D gene. Trimming left V 7 bases short and J 4 bases short, with 10 bases between. The CDR3 runs 12 residues. The germline V gene has CDR1 SNHLY and CDR2 FYNNEI. CDR3 nucleotides: TGTGCCAGCACCGAGAACCGCTATGGCTACACCTTC. Translated: CASTENRYGYTF. Combining the CDR3 with reference TRBV2 and TRBJ1-2 gives the whole variable domain EPEVTQTPSHQVTQMGQEVILRCVPISNHLYFYWYRQILGQKVEFLVSFYNNEISEKSEIFDDQFSVERPDGSNFTLKIRSTKLEDSAMYFCASTENRYGYTFGSGTRLTVV.

This clone is a singleton in its sample. J is TRBJ2-2 and V is TRBV6-4; 9 nucleotides agree with TRBD1. The trim removed 8 bases at V and 4 bases at J, leaving 11 bases unmatched. CDR1 is MRHNA, CDR2 SNTAGT, per germline. The CDR3 loop spans 16 amino acids. CDR3 DNA: TGTGCCAGCCGCCCGACCGGGACAGGGATCACCGGGGAGCTGTTTTTT. Translating gives CASRPTGTGITGELFF.

This chain uses TRBV27 with TRBJ2-1, with D perhaps TRBD1 (7 bases). The CDR3 loop spans 15 amino acids. CDR1 is MNHEY, CDR2 SMNVEV, per germline (reference sequence). Trimming left V 5 bases short and J 7 bases short, with 18 bases between. This CDR3 reads CASSRGQTAGNEQFF. The CDR3 bases are TGTGCCAGCAGTCGGGGACAGACCGCGGGGAATGAGCAGTTCTTC.

This chain uses TRBV9 with TRBJ2-1, with 11 bases aligning to TRBD2. CDR3 length equals 15 residues. Looked up from germline, CDR1 is SGDLS and CDR2 is YYNGEE. J was trimmed by 4 bases and V by 3 bases; bases with no gene match: 3. Written as DNA, the CDR3 is TGTGCCAGCAGCGCTAGCGGGAGGCTTTACAATGAGCAGTTCTTC. This codes for CASSASGRLYNEQFF.

V gene TRBV28 combines with J gene TRBJ2-2, with D possibly TRBD1 on 5 matching bases. Germline V CDR1 and CDR2: MDHEN, SYDVKM. The V end was cut by 0 bases, the J end by 9 bases, with 14 bases between. The CDR3 loop spans 15 amino acids. The CDR3 nucleotides read TGTGCCAGCAGTTTATGCACAGGTGAACACCGGGAGCTGTTTTTT. Translation: CASSLCTGEHRELFF.

The CDR3 nucleotides read TGTGCCACCAGTAGGGACAGGAGCTCCTACAATGAGCAGTTCTTC. As protein: CATSRDRSSYNEQFF. The chain is built from TRBV15 and TRBJ2-1, with 8 nucleotides matching TRBD1. The CDR3 loop spans 15 amino acids. Germline assignment: CDR1 LNHNV and CDR2 YYDKDF (reference sequence). J gave up 0 bases and V 6 bases, and 4 bases lay outside the gene matches.